This TCR beta chain was recovered during a study of T cell repertoires in cytomegalovirus infection. Turning to the study itself: Both a matching HLA type and CMV infection were indicated by public TCR beta signatures.

This CDR3 has 16 residues. Trimming removed 5 bases from V and 2 bases from J; junction bases left unmatched: 6. CDR1 and CDR2 (germline): MNHEY, SMNVEV (reference sequence). TCRdb ran MiXCR on the reads and lists one entry per CDR3 protein. The repertoire consists of hundreds of thousands of distinct CDR3 sequences, with around 31% occurring once and the leading ten covering 15% to 20%. Study-wide results and limits: HLA-C-restricted TCR beta clonotypes specific for CMV led the ex vivo response. Summed frequency of public TCR beta families distinguished CMV carriers with the relevant HLA.

This clonotype was observed a handful of times. The antigen is undetermined. The sample here was cultured PBMCs, taken from culture after CMV antigen stimulation. This clonotype was sampled from a human donor in good health (CMV status not recorded). Some clones in this sample may be carry-over from other donors' samples. The chain employs TRBV27 and TRBJ2-7; 13 positions match TRBD2. Written as DNA, the CDR3 is TGTGCCAGCAGTCCCACAGGGACTAGCGGGACCTACGAGCAGTACTTC. Translation gives CASSPTGTSGTYEQYF.